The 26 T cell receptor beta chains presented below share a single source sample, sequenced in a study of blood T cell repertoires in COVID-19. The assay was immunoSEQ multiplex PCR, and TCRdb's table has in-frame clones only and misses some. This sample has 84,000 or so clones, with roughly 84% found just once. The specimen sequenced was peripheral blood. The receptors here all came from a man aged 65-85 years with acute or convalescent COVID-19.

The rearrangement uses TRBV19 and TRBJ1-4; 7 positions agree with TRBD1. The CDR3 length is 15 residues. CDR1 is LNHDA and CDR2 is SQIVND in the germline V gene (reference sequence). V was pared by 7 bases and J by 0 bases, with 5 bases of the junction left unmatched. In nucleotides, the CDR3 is TGTGCCAGTAAGACAGGGATTCCAACTAATGAAAAACTGTTTTTT. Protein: CASKTGIPTNEKLFF.

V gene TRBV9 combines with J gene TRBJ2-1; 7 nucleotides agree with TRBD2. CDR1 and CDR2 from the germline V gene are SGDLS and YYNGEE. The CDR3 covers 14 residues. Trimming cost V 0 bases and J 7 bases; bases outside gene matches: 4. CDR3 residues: CASSVELAQNEQFF. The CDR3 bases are TGTGCCAGCAGCGTAGAACTAGCGCAGAATGAGCAGTTCTTC.

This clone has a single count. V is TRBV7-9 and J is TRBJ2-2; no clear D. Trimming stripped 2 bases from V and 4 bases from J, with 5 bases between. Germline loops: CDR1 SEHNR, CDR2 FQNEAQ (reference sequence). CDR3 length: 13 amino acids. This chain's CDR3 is CASSLTSTGELFF. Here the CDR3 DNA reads TGTGCCAGCAGCTTAACGAGCACCGGGGAGCTGTTTTTT.

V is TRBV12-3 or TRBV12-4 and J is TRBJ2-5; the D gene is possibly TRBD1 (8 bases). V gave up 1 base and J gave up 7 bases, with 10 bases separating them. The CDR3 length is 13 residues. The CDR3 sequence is CASSLDRGGTQYF. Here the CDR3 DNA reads TGTGCCAGCAGTTTAGACAGGGGGGGGACCCAGTACTTC.

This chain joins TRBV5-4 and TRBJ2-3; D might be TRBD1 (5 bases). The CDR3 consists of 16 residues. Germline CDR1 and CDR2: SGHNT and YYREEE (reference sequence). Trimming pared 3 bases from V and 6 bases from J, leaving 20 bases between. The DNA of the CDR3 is TGTGCCAGCAGCTCCCAAAAACAGGTCGCAGGGGATACGCAGTATTTT. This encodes CASSSQKQVAGDTQYF.

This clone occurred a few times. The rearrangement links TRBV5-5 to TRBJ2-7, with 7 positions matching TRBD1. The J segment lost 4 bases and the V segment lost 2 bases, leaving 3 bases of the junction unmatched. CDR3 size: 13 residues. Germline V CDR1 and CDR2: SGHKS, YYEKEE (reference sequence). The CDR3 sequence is CASSFNRGYEQYV. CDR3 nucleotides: TGTGCCAGCAGCTTTAACAGGGGTTACGAGCAGTACGTC.

The DNA of the CDR3 is TGCAGCGTTGAAGAAGGATTGAGAGGGAGTGCGGGCGAGCAGTACTTC. Its protein product is CSVEEGLRGSAGEQYF. The genes are TRBV29-1 and TRBJ2-7; the D gene is possibly TRBD2 (5 bases). The CDR3 runs to 16 residues. V was pared by 0 bases and J by 6 bases, with 21 bases between. Germline loops: CDR1 SQVTM, CDR2 ANQGSEA.

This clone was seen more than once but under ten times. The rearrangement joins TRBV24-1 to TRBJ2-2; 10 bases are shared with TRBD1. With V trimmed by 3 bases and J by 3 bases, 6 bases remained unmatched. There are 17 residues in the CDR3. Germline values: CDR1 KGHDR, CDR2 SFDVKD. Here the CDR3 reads CATSDPRDRGDTGELFF. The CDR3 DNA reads TGTGCCACCAGTGATCCCCGGGACAGGGGTGACACCGGGGAGCTGTTTTTT.

Written as DNA, the CDR3 is TGTGCCACCAGCAGAGTAGGGGTCCAAGAGACCCAGTACTTC. It specifies CATSRVGVQETQYF. The gene calls are TRBV15 and TRBJ2-5; maybe TRBD1 (5 bases). The length of the CDR3 is 14 residues. Germline assignment: CDR1 LNHNV and CDR2 YYDKDF (reference sequence). V shed 1 base and J shed 1 base, with 7 bases lying between them. Full variable domain (missing parts from reference TRBV15 and TRBJ2-5): DAMVIQNPRYQVTQFGKPVTLSCSQTLNHNVMYWYQQKSSQAPKLLFHYYDKDFNNEADTPDNFQSRRPNTSFCFLDIRSPGLGDTAMYLCATSRVGVQETQYFGPGTRLLVL.

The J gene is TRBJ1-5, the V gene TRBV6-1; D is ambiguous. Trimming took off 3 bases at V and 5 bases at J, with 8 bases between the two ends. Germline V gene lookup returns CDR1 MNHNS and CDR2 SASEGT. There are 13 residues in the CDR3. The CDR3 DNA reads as TGTGCCAGCAGTGACCCCCTATATCAGCCCCAGCATTTT. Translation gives CASSDPLYQPQHF.

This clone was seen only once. The CDR3: CASSLVRRYNEQFF. CDR3 nucleotide sequence: TGTGCCAGCAGTTTAGTCAGGAGGTACAATGAGCAGTTCTTC. The chain uses TRBV28 and TRBJ2-1; tentative D call: TRBD2 (5 bases). Trimming took off 2 bases at V and 4 bases at J, with 9 bases between the two ends. The germline V gene encodes CDR1 MDHEN and CDR2 SYDVKM. The CDR3 has 14 amino acids.

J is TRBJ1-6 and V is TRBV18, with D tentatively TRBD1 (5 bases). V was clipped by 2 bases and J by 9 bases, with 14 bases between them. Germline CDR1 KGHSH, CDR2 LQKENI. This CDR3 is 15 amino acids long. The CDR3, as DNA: TGTGCCAGCTCACCAAGGGGCAGCCTAGGTTCACCCCTCCACTTT. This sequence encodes CASSPRGSLGSPLHF. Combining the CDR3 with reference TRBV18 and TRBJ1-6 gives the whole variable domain NAGVMQNPRHLVRRRGQEARLRCSPMKGHSHVYWYRQLPEEGLKFMVYLQKENIIDESGMPKERFSAEFPKEGPSILRIQQVVRGDSAAYFCASSPRGSLGSPLHFGNGTRLTVT.

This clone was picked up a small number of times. CDR3 protein: CASSQLLGGEQYV. CDR3 sequence (DNA): TGTGCCAGCAGCCAACTGCTCGGGGGGGAGCAGTACGTC. This sequence joins TRBV14 and TRBJ2-7; TRBD2 aligns across 7 bases. J was trimmed by 7 bases and V by 2 bases; bases with no gene match: 5. The CDR3 has 13 amino acids. Germline V gene data show CDR1 as SGHDN and CDR2 as FVKESK.

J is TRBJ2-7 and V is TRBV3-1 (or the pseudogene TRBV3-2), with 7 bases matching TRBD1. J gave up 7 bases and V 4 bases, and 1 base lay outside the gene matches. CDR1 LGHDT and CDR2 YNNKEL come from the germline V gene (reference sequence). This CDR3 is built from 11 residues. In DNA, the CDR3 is TGTGCCAGCAGCCTGGACAGGGAGCAGTACTTC. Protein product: CASSLDREQYF.

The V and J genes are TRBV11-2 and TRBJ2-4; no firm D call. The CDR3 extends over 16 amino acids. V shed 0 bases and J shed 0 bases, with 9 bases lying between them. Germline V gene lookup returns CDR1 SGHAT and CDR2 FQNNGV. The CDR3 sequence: CASSLDRGLAKNIQYF. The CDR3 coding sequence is TGTGCCAGCAGCTTAGATCGCGGCCTAGCCAAAAACATTCAGTACTTC.

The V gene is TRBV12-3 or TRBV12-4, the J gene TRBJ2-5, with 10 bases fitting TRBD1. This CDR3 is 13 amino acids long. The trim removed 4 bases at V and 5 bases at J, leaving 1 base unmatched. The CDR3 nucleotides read TGTGCCAGCAGTTGGACAGGGGGGGAGACCCAGTACTTC. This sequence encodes CASSWTGGETQYF.

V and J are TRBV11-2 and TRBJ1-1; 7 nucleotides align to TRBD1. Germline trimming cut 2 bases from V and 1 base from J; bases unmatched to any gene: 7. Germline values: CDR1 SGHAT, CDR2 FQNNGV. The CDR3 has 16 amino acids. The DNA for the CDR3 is TGTGCCAGCAGCTTACCCATCTGGGACAGGAACACTGAAGCTTTCTTT. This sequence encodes CASSLPIWDRNTEAFF.

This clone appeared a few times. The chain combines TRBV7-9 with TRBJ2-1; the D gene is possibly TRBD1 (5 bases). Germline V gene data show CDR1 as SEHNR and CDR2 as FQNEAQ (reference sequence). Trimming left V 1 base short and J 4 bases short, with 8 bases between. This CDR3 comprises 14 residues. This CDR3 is CASSLEAGYNEQFF. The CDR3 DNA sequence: TGTGCCAGCAGCTTAGAGGCAGGGTACAATGAGCAGTTCTTC.

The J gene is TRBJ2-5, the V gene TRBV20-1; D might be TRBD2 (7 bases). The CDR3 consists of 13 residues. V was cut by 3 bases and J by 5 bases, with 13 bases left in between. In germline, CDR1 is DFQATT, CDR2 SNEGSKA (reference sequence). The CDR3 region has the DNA TGCAGTGCTAGTCCGGGGGGCGCGGAGACCCAGTACTTC. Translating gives CSASPGGAETQYF.

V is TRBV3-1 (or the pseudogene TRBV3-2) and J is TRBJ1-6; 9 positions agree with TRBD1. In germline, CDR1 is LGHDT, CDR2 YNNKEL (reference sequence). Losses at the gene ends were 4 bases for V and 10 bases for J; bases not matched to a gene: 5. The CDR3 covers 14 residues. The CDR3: CASSPGTGLSPLHF. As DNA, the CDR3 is TGTGCCAGCAGCCCTGGGACAGGGCTGTCACCCCTCCACTTT.

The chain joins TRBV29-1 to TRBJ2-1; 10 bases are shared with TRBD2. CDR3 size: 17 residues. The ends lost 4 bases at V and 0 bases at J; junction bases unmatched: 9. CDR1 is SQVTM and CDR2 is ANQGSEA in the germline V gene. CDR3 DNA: TGCAGCGTTGTGGTTAGCGGGGGGCCCAGCTCCTACAATGAGCAGTTCTTC. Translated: CSVVVSGGPSSYNEQFF.

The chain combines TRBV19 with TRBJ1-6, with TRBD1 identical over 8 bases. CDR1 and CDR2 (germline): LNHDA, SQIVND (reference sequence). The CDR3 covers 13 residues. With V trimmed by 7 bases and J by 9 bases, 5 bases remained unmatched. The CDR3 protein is CASNPGQVSPLHF. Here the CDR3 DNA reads TGTGCCAGTAACCCGGGACAGGTTTCACCCCTCCACTTT.

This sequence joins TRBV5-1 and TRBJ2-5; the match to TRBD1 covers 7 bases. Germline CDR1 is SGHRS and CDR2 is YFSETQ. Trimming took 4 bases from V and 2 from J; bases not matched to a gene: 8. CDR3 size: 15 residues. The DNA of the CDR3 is TGCGCCAGCAGCGTGACCGGACAGGCGCAAGAGACCCAGTACTTC. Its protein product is CASSVTGQAQETQYF.

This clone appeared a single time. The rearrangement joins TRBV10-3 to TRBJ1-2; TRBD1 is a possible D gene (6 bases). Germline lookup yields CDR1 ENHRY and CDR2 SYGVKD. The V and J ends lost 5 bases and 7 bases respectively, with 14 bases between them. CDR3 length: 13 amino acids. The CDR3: CAISLGGDPGYTF. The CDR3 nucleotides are TGTGCCATCAGTTTAGGGGGGGACCCTGGCTACACCTTC.

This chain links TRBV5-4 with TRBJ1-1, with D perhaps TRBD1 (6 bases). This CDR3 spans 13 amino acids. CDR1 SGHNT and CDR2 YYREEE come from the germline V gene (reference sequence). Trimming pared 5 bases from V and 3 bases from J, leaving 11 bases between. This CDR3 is CASRVGGDTEAFF. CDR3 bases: TGTGCCAGCAGGGTAGGGGGGGACACTGAAGCTTTCTTT.

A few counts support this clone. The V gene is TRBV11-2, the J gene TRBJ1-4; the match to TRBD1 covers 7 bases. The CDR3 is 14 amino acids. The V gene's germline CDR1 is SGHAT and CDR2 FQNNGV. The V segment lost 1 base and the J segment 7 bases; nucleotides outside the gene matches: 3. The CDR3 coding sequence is TGTGCCAGCAGCTTAGGACAGGGTGTTGAAAAACTGTTTTTT. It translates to CASSLGQGVEKLFF. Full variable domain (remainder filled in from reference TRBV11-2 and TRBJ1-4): EAGVAQSPRYKIIEKRQSVAFWCNPISGHATLYWYQQILGQGPKLLIQFQNNGVVDDSQLPKDRFSAERLKGVDSTLKIQPAKLEDSAVYLCASSLGQGVEKLFFGSGTQLSVL.